The T cell receptor (beta chain) under discussion was sequenced for a study of CD8 T cells in Susac syndrome. Study information: Patients with Susac syndrome, at blood draw, were therapy-naive, on corticosteroids, or on intravenous immunoglobulin alone. The study's findings and limits: By the study's own acknowledgment, its TCR sequencing and HLA analysis included relatively few individuals.

Germline loops: CDR1 LGHNA, CDR2 YSLEER. This CDR3 spans 17 amino acids. Trimming took off 5 bases at V and 5 bases at J, with 22 bases between the two ends. This clonotype appeared a single time. Its cognate antigen is unknown. TCR beta was sequenced from blood CD8+ and CD4+ T cells. It was negative isolation that provided the CD8+ and CD4+ T cells, whereas TEMRA cells were enriched by FACS. After extraction with the RNeasy kit, about 0.5 to 1 ug of the RNA was reverse transcribed using random hexamers. Using its own MiXCR run on the immunoSEQ multiplex PCR reads, TCRdb lists one record per CDR3 protein. The table includes about 180,000 distinct CDR3 sequences, roughly 94% detected once.

This clonotype was obtained from a human donor with Susac syndrome. The gene calls are TRBV4-3 and TRBJ2-1; TRBD2 might be the D (7 bases). Specimen: CD4+ T cells from PBMCs. This CDR3 reads CASSGGVGGQPNNEQFF. The CDR3 DNA reads as TGCGCCAGCAGCGGGGGGGTAGGGGGACAACCCAACAATGAGCAGTTCTTC.